Listed below are T cell receptor beta chains from one sample, sequenced in a study of blood T cell repertoires in COVID-19. The data were produced by immunoSEQ multiplex PCR, yet TCRdb's version contains in-frame clones alone and is incomplete. The table includes 350,000 to 550,000 clones, 80% to 90% detected once. Sample: PBMCs or T cells enriched from blood (not recorded which). The receptor source for this set is a man aged 25 to 40 who had recovered from COVID-19. Both conserved end residues are part of each CDR3. The D gene is left open where the match is weak. Expanded clones are given a class, and other clones once, few, many or no size at all.

TRBV28	14	.	TRBJ1-5	.	TGTGCCAGCAGTTTCTTAGGGGTAAATCAGCCCCAGCATTTT	CASSFLGVNQPQHF
TRBV10-2	14	.	TRBJ1-2	.	TGCGCCAGCAGACCCACAGGGACGCCAGATGGCTACACCTTC	CASRPTGTPDGYTF
TRBV7-6	14	.	TRBJ2-5	.	TGTGCCAGCAGCTTAGCGGGAGTGGGAGAGACCCAGTACTTC	CASSLAGVGETQYF
TRBV3-1/TRBV3-2	14	.	TRBJ2-7	TRBD1	TGTGCCAGCAGCCCGGGACAGATAATCCACGAGCAGTACTTC	CASSPGQIIHEQYF
TRBV5-1	13	.	TRBJ2-7	TRBD1	TGCGCCAGCAGGAATGGGACAGTTTACGAGCAGTACTTC	CASRNGTVYEQYF
TRBV18	14	.	TRBJ2-1	TRBD1	TGTGCCAGCTCAGCCGGGACAGGGGTCAATGAGCAGTTCTTC	CASSAGTGVNEQFF
TRBV3-1/TRBV3-2	15	.	TRBJ1-4	TRBD1	TGTGCCAGCAGCCAAGAGCAGGGGGCGAATGAAAAACTGTTTTTT	CASSQEQGANEKLFF
TRBV3-1/TRBV3-2	14	.	TRBJ1-5	.	TGTGCCAGCAGCCACAGGGTTAGCAATCAGCCCCAGCATTTT	CASSHRVSNQPQHF
TRBV19	15	.	TRBJ2-3	TRBD2	TGTGCCAGCCGGGGACTAGCGGGAGTGCCAGATACGCAGTATTTT	CASRGLAGVPDTQYF
TRBV4-1	15	.	TRBJ2-7	.	TGCGCCAGCAGCCAAGAACTGTCCAGGGCCGGTGAGCAGTACTTC	CASSQELSRAGEQYF
TRBV27	15	few	TRBJ2-3	.	TGTGCCAGCAGTTTTTACGACGGCCTGAGGGATACGCAGTATTTT	CASSFYDGLRDTQYF
TRBV5-3	16	.	TRBJ1-5	TRBD1	TGTGTCAGAAGCTTGGTGGTGACAGGGAGCAATCAGCCCCAGCATTTT	CVRSLVVTGSNQPQHF
TRBV28	12	.	TRBJ1-1	.	TGTGCCAGCGGTAGTGGGGGCCTTGAAGCTTTCTTT	CASGSGGLEAFF
TRBV12-3/TRBV12-4	12	.	TRBJ1-2	.	TGTGCCAGCAGTTTGAGGGATTATGGCTACACCTTC	CASSLRDYGYTF
TRBV7-9	15	.	TRBJ2-3	TRBD2	TGTGCCAGCACCATACTAGCGGGAGGCACAGATACGCAGTATTTT	CASTILAGGTDTQYF
TRBV6-2/TRBV6-3	17	.	TRBJ2-7	TRBD2	TGTGCCAGCAGTTATGGGACTAGCGGGGGTAGCTCCTACGAGCAGTACTTC	CASSYGTSGGSSYEQYF
TRBV15	13	.	TRBJ2-1	.	TGTGCCACCAGCAGAGGAAGAGGCAATGAGCAGTTCTTC	CATSRGRGNEQFF
TRBV12-3/TRBV12-4	13	.	TRBJ2-1	.	TGTGCCAGCAGTTCCCGGGGTGACAATGAGCAGTTCTTC	CASSSRGDNEQFF
TRBV19	16	.	TRBJ2-5	TRBD1	TGTGCCAGTAGTACCGGAAGGACAGGGGGCCAAGAGACCCAGTACTTC	CASSTGRTGGQETQYF
TRBV12-5	16	.	TRBJ2-5	TRBD1	TGTGCTAGTGGCCGCGCAGCCGGGACAGGGCTGCAGACCCAGTACTTC	CASGRAAGTGLQTQYF
TRBV30	13	.	TRBJ1-6	.	TGTGCCTGGAGTGGTCAGGGCAGATCACCCCTCCACTTT	CAWSGQGRSPLHF
TRBV4-1	18	.	TRBJ2-3	TRBD2	TGCGCCAGCAGCCAAGAGGGACTAGCGGGACCTAGCACAGATACGCAGTATTTT	CASSQEGLAGPSTDTQYF
TRBV7-9	16	.	TRBJ2-1	TRBD1	TGTGCCAGCAGATCAACCGGGACAGGGGGATGGAATGAGCAGTTCTTC	CASRSTGTGGWNEQFF
TRBV3-1/TRBV3-2	16	.	TRBJ2-3	.	TGTGCCAGCAGCCAAGACCGAACCCTCAGGTTTACAACGCAGTATTTT	CASSQDRTLRFTTQYF
TRBV5-6	15	once	TRBJ1-3	TRBD1	TGTGCCAGCAGCCCGGGACAGGTCCATGGAAACACCATATATTTT	CASSPGQVHGNTIYF
TRBV9	14	.	TRBJ2-7	TRBD2	TGTGCCAGCTCCATGGGGGGGGTCGGCTACGAGCAGTACTTC	CASSMGGVGYEQYF
TRBV7-9	14	once	TRBJ2-5	.	TGTGCCAGCAGCTTCGGGACAACACAAGAGACCCAGTACTTC	CASSFGTTQETQYF
TRBV28	12	.	TRBJ1-4	.	TGTGCCAGCAGTTTGAGGGGGAGAAAACTGTTTTTT	CASSLRGRKLFF